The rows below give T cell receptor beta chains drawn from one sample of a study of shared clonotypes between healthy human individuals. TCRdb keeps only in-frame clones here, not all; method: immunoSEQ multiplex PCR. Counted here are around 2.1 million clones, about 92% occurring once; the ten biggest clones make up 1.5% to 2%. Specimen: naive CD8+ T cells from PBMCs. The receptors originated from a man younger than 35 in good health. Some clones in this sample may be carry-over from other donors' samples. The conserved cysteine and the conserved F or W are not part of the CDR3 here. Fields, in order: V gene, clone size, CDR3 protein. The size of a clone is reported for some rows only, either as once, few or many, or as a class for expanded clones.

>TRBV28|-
ASRLSDRLIDQPQH
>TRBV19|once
ASSSREGFRTDTQY
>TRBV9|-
ASSPLSRGIYEQY
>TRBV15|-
AAGTHSGTQY
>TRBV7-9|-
ASSFQGDGANVLT
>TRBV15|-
ATSSGTGELYEQY
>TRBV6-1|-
ASRVAEIYNEQF
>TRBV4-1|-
ASSPVLSLGQPQH
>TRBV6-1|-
ASSVSAASGTYNEQF
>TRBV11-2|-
ASSLGGLSRGNEQF
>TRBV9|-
ASSLRQGDLSGELF
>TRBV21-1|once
ASSKVHKGPAGTDTQY
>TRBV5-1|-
ASSPYPGDTQY
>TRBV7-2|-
ASRLGREAKVDTDTQY
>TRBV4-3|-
ASSQGTGVRETQY
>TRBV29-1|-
SVVGGRETQY
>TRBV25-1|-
ANPEQGEGTDTQY
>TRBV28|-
ASSFLAGLSYEQY
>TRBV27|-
ASSLRAQDYGYT
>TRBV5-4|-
ASSRIPSEQY
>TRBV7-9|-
ASMFGTGGQF
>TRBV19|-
ASGPGTRSYNEQF
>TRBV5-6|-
ASSLRANTGELF
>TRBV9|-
ASSVGWTGELF
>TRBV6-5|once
ASSYVEGSSYEQY
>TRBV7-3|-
ASLGLAGAYEQY
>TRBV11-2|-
ASSKRDRNTEAF
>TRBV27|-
ASSLSAGAVEQY
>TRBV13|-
ASSGLSGQLTEAF
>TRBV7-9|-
ASSPSSGERTDTQY
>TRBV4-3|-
ASSPHAAGAGNEQF
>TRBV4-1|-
ASSQDPPTVRGTSGYT
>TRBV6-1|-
ASSGAGGDTQY
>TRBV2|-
ASSEGTRGNEQF
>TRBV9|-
ASSPTGARNTGELF
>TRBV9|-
ASSVESPESGSRSGELF
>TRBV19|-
ASSIGARGTEAF
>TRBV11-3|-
ASSMRLGVGAEAF
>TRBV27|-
ASSLRGQDLYGYT
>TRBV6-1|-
ASSGGLSSGNTIY